Presented here are 17 T cell receptor beta chains from one specimen sequenced in a study of post-analysis software for immune sequencing data. Points from the study as a whole: TRBV5-6, TRBV5-1 and TRBV20-1 were among a few TRBV segments more frequent in patients than controls.

The antigens of these receptors remain unknown. cDNA libraries of TCR beta carried unique molecular identifiers. TCRdb fed the PCR reads into MiXCR, producing one record per CDR3 protein. The table lists fewer than 600,000 distinct CDR3 sequences, under 55% of them singletons. Sequencing was performed on blood. Receptor source: a girl aged 10 to 17 with multiple sclerosis.

This chain uses TRBV2 with TRBJ2-1, with TRBD2 as a possible D gene (7 bases). The CDR3 is 15 amino acids. Germline V CDR1 and CDR2: SNHLY, FYNNEI. The V end lost 4 bases, the J end lost 4 bases, and 14 bases lay between the germline ends. This chain's CDR3 is CASSAGLGGYNEQFF. DNA of the CDR3: TGTGCCAGCAGTGCCGGACTAGGGGGGTACAATGAGCAGTTCTTC.

The genes are TRBV4-1 and TRBJ1-6; D not certain. Germline CDR1 and CDR2: MGHRA and YSYEKL. V shed 1 base and J shed 6 bases, with 16 bases lying between them. This CDR3 contains 17 residues. The CDR3 DNA reads TGCGCCAGCAGCCAAGGTCGAAGAACAGAGCCTAATTCACCCCTCCACTTT. It codes for CASSQGRRTEPNSPLHF.

J is TRBJ2-7 and V is TRBV27, with D possibly being TRBD2 (6 bases). Germline lookup yields CDR1 MNHEY and CDR2 SMNVEV (reference sequence). The V and J ends lost 5 bases and 3 bases respectively, with 17 bases between them. The CDR3 totals 15 residues. The CDR3 loop reads CASSLLAGKNYEQYF. The CDR3 DNA is TGTGCCAGCAGTCTACTGGCGGGAAAAAACTACGAGCAGTACTTC.

The J gene is TRBJ2-5, the V gene TRBV4-2; 9 positions match TRBD2. CDR3 length: 15 residues. V shed 2 bases and J 3 bases; nucleotides not matched to a gene: 4. Germline CDR1 reads LGHNA; CDR2 reads YNFKEQ. The CDR3 sequence: CASSQSTSGKETQYF. DNA for the CDR3: TGTGCCAGCAGCCAATCGACTAGCGGCAAAGAGACCCAGTACTTC.

The rearrangement joins TRBV28 to TRBJ1-2; 9 nucleotides line up with TRBD1. Germline V gene lookup returns CDR1 MDHEN and CDR2 SYDVKM. The CDR3 is 15 amino acids. V gave up 2 bases and J gave up 4 bases; unmatched junction bases: 5. This CDR3 reads CASSLTGGRGYGYTF. The CDR3 bases are TGTGCCAGCAGTTTAACAGGGGGCAGAGGCTATGGCTACACCTTC.

V is TRBV12-3 or TRBV12-4 and J is TRBJ2-5; no firm D call. The V and J ends lost 6 bases and 5 bases respectively, with 16 bases between them. This CDR3 has 14 amino acids. The CDR3 protein is CASREGVPVETQYF. CDR3 DNA sequence: TGTGCCAGCAGGGAAGGTGTTCCCGTCGAGACCCAGTACTTC.

DNA for the CDR3: TGTGCCAGCAGTCCCACTCAGGGACAGGGGGCCGATGAGCAGTTCTTC. This translates into CASSPTQGQGADEQFF. The chain combines TRBV12-3 or TRBV12-4 with TRBJ2-1; the match to TRBD1 covers 12 bases. The J segment lost 8 bases and the V segment lost 5 bases, leaving 10 bases of the junction unmatched. The CDR3 consists of 16 residues.

This sequence joins TRBV20-1 and TRBJ2-4; no clear D. CDR3 length: 16 amino acids. Germline V gene lookup returns CDR1 DFQATT and CDR2 SNEGSKA (reference sequence). The ends were cut back, 1 base at V and 0 bases at J, with 13 bases in the middle. CDR3 nucleotide sequence: TGCAGTGCTAGAGGTTGGACGCAGCTAGCCAAAAACATTCAGTACTTC. Translating gives CSARGWTQLAKNIQYF.

V usage is TRBV7-9 and J usage is TRBJ2-7; either TRBD1 or TRBD2 may fit D (5 bases each). Trimming stripped 4 bases from V and 6 bases from J, with 22 bases between. CDR3 length equals 16 residues. Germline-derived CDR1 and CDR2 are SEHNR and FQNEAQ (reference sequence). CDR3 loop: CASSSWGPRLKGEQYF. The CDR3 DNA sequence: TGTGCCAGCAGCTCCTGGGGACCCCGACTCAAAGGCGAGCAGTACTTC.

This chain links TRBV4-1 with TRBJ2-7; tentative D call: TRBD2 (6 bases). The closer fit of TRBJ2-4 to the DNA end suggests the J call may be wrong. This CDR3 has 15 residues. Germline CDR1 and CDR2: MGHRA and YSYEKL. The CDR3 DNA reads TGCGCCAGCAGCCAAGGTCAACAACGGGGGAGCATTCAGTACTTC. The encoded protein is CASSQGQQRGSIQYF.

The rearrangement joins TRBV4-3 to TRBJ2-3; D may be TRBD1 or TRBD2 (5 bases each). Germline V gene sequence: CDR1 LGHNA, CDR2 YSLEER. The CDR3 has 16 amino acids. V lost 4 bases, J lost 1 base, and 15 bases lay in between. CDR3 coding DNA: TGCGCCAGCAGCCGGGGGAACGTAGGAGGCACAGATACGCAGTATTTT. Its protein product is CASSRGNVGGTDTQYF.

This clonotype turned up a few times. The gene calls are TRBV20-1 and TRBJ2-3, with a tentative D call TRBD2 (5 bases). This CDR3 has 15 residues. The V gene lost 3 bases and the J gene lost 2 bases, with 15 bases spanning the gap. Germline V gene sequence: CDR1 DFQATT, CDR2 SNEGSKA (reference sequence). The DNA of the CDR3 is TGCAGTGCTAGGCGGGTCAGCGGAAACACAGATACGCAGTATTTT. Its translation is CSARRVSGNTDTQYF.

In this sample, this clonotype turned up a few times. This chain joins TRBV4-2 and TRBJ2-3, with 8 bases fitting TRBD2. This CDR3 has 20 amino acids. CDR1 is LGHNA, CDR2 YNFKEQ, per germline. V shed 0 bases, J shed 3 bases, and the junction held 17 bases outside the gene matches. The chain's CDR3 is CASSQDSELAGSFVTDTQYF. In DNA, the CDR3 is TGTGCCAGCAGCCAAGATAGCGAGCTAGCGGGTTCCTTTGTAACAGATACGCAGTATTTT.

Only a few counts were recorded for this clonotype. The CDR3 nucleotides are TGTGCCAGCACCCCCTCTAAGGCTAACTATGGCTACACCTTC. Amino acids: CASTPSKANYGYTF. The chain employs TRBV12-3 or TRBV12-4 and TRBJ1-2; D remains ambiguous. The CDR3 is made up of 14 amino acids. The V and J ends lost 7 bases and 0 bases respectively, with 12 bases between them.

The chain combines TRBV6-2 or TRBV6-3 with TRBJ2-1; 9 bases map to TRBD2. The V and J ends lost 6 bases and 9 bases, in that order; junction bases with no gene match: 6. The length of the CDR3 is 13 residues. Germline-derived CDR1 and CDR2 are MNHEY and SVGEGT. CDR3 in amino acids: CASRRLAGSEQFF. In DNA form, the CDR3 reads TGTGCCAGCAGAAGGCTAGCGGGAAGTGAGCAGTTCTTC.

The chain carries TRBV4-1 and TRBJ1-5, with D uncertain. The V gene lost 3 bases and the J gene lost 0 bases, with 9 bases spanning the gap. Germline loops: CDR1 MGHRA, CDR2 YSYEKL. The CDR3 runs 15 residues. Written as DNA, the CDR3 is TGCGCCAGCAGCCATGGAGCTTATAGCAATCAGCCCCAGCATTTT. Translated: CASSHGAYSNQPQHF.

The rearrangement joins TRBV15 to TRBJ1-5; weak D call: TRBD1 (6 bases). Per the germline V gene, CDR1 is LNHNV and CDR2 is YYDKDF (reference sequence). CDR3 length equals 15 residues. The ends were cut back, 3 bases at V and 16 bases at J, with 25 bases in the middle. CDR3 DNA sequence: TGTGCCACCAGCAGGTCCGGGAGGGGGAATTCACCCCTCCATTTT. This sequence encodes CATSRSGRGNSPLHF.